The 9 T cell receptor beta chains given below trace back to one sample, sequenced in a study of T cells in women clearing cervical HPV infection. The data were produced by immunoSEQ multiplex PCR, yet TCRdb's version contains in-frame clones alone and is incomplete. Its table lists under 50,000 clones. Material for sequencing was blood buffy coat. These receptors were collected from a woman between 18 and 70 years old with a cervical HPV16 infection that either progressed to CIN3+ or cleared (not recorded which).

Details on this clone: The DNA ends 3 residues before the CDR3 does, and the rest of the CDR3 is filled in from the germline J gene. The chain recombines TRBV20-1 with TRBJ1-2; unclear D gene. Trimming shortened V by 3 bases and J by 2 bases, and 16 bases separated the two germline ends. The CDR3 covers 15 residues. Germline V CDR1 and CDR2: DFQATT, SNEGSKA (reference sequence). The CDR3 reads CSASPDTLLNYGYTF. The part of the CDR3 DNA that was read is TGCAGTGCTAGCCCCGATACGCTACTAAACTATGGC.

Of note for this clone: The read terminates 3 residues ahead of where the CDR3 ends, so the germline J gene completes it. The chain combines TRBV5-1 with TRBJ1-2; TRBD1 agrees at 7 bases. J was trimmed by 3 bases and V by 4 bases; bases with no gene match: 9. This CDR3 has 15 amino acids. CDR1 and CDR2 from the germline V gene are SGHRS and YFSETQ. The sequenced part of the CDR3 DNA is TGCGCCAGCAGCCTAACAGGGGTAGCTTACTATGGC. Protein: CASSLTGVAYYG. The CDR3 reads in full as CASSLTGVAYYGYTF.

A note on this clone: The read stops 3 residues short of the end of the CDR3; the missing end is completed from the germline J gene. The chain is built from TRBV28 and TRBJ2-2; D remains ambiguous. The CDR3 has 14 amino acids. Germline-derived CDR1 and CDR2 are MDHEN and SYDVKM. CDR3 residues: CASTLASSHEKLFF. CDR3 DNA (partial): TGTGCCAGCACCCTCGCCAGTTCCCATGAAAAG.

With respect to this clone: The read is 3 residues too short to cover the CDR3 end, so that end is filled in from the germline J gene. The genes are TRBV7-2 and TRBJ1-2; D ambiguous. The germline V gene has CDR1 SGHTA and CDR2 FQGNSA. V lost 1 base and J 2 bases, leaving 5 bases between the germline ends. The CDR3 runs 13 residues. CDR3: CASSLDKNYGYTF. The DNA read from the CDR3 is TGTGCCAGCAGCTTAGACAAAAACTATGGC.

Note on this clone: The DNA ends 3 residues before the CDR3 does, and the rest of the CDR3 is filled in from the germline J gene. The chain combines TRBV7-9 with TRBJ2-7; 10 bases agree with TRBD1. The V gene's germline CDR1 is SEHNR and CDR2 FQNEAQ (reference sequence). The CDR3 covers 15 residues. V gave up 1 base and J gave up 0 bases; unmatched junction bases: 0. The CDR3 sequence: CASSLGTGGSYEQYF. Incomplete CDR3 DNA: TGTGCCAGCAGCTTAGGGACAGGGGGCTCCTACGAG.

Remarks on this clone: The read is 3 residues too short to cover the CDR3 end, so that end is filled in from the germline J gene. The chain employs TRBV7-2 and TRBJ2-3, with D possibly matching TRBD2 (6 bases). CDR1 and CDR2 (germline): SGHTA, FQGNSA. CDR3 length equals 13 residues. The part of the CDR3 DNA that was read is TGTGCCAGCAGCTGGAAGACGGGGGAGACG. Translation gives CASSWKTGET. The whole CDR3 sequence reads CASSWKTGETQYF.

Remarks on this clone: An end of the junction does not agree with germline; a read error may underlie this. The read gets to within 3 residues of the CDR3 end, and the germline J gene fills in the rest. Distinct nucleotide sequences in the sample also encode this CDR3. V is TRBV7-9 and J is TRBJ1-3; possibly TRBD1 for D (5 bases). Germline loops: CDR1 SEHNR, CDR2 FQNEAQ (reference sequence). The CDR3 contains 15 residues. The CDR3: CASSLRGGAGNTIYF. The CDR3 bases that were read are TGTGCCAGCAGCTTACGGGGGGGAGCTGGAAACACA.

Comments on this clone: Read data end 3 residues before the CDR3 end; the end is taken from the germline J gene. The chain carries TRBV19 and TRBJ2-1, with a tentative D call TRBD1 (7 bases). Trimming removed 10 bases from V and 7 bases from J, with 17 bases in between. This CDR3 region has 13 residues. The germline gives CDR1 LNHDA, CDR2 SQIVND (reference sequence). Partial CDR3 DNA: TGTGCCACCCGTACTCAGGGGGGAAATGAG. Protein product: CATRTQGGNE. The full CDR3 reads CATRTQGGNEQFF.

The CDR3 bases that were read are TGTGCCAGCTCGACAGGGAACACCGGGGAG. This codes for CASSTGNTGE. Given in full, the CDR3 is CASSTGNTGELFF. The V and J genes are TRBV18 and TRBJ2-2; D might be TRBD1 (6 bases). The read ends 3 residues shy of where the CDR3 ends; the end is completed using the germline J gene. V lost 6 bases to trimming and J lost 1 base, with 6 bases between them. This CDR3 is 13 amino acids long. Germline V CDR1 and CDR2: KGHSH, LQKENI.